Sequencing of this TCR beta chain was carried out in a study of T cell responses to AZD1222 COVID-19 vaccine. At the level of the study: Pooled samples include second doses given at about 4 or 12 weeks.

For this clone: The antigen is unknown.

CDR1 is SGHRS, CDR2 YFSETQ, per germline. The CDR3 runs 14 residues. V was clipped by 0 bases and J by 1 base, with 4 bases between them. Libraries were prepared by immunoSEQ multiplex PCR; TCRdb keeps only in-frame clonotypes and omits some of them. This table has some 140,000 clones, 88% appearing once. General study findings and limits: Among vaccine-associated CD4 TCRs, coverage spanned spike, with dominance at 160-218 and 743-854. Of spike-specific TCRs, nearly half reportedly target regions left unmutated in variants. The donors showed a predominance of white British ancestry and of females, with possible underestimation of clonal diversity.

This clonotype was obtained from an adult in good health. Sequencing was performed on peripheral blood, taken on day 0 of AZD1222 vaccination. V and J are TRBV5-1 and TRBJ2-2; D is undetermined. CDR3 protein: CASSLVGNTGELFF. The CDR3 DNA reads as TGCGCCAGCAGCTTGGTCGGGAACACCGGGGAGCTGTTTTTT.